The 8 T cell receptor beta chains below all came from one sample that was sequenced in a study of a mutant IDH1 vaccine in newly diagnosed glioma. As to time point: week 5, during vaccination. The investigators gave 300 ug of mutant IDH1 20-mer peptide in each vaccine dose, together with topical imiquimod. These receptors have no known antigen. Here immunoSEQ multiplex PCR was the method, and the copy in TCRdb shows in-frame clones only, minus some. The repertoire holds 30,000 to 35,000 clones, with roughly 54% as singletons. The sequencing here drew on PBMCs, taken from a glioma patient whose treatment included an IDH1 peptide vaccine. These receptors all come from a woman between 18 and 29 years old with glioma.

This clone was recorded a few times. J is TRBJ1-1 and V is TRBV28; no reliable D call. V was shortened by 9 bases and J by 1 base, with 3 bases between the two germline ends. CDR1 is MDHEN and CDR2 is SYDVKM in the germline V gene. This CDR3 region has 10 residues. CDR3 bases: TGTGCCAGGGAGAACACTGAAGCTTTCTTT. Encoded protein: CARENTEAFF.

The chain employs TRBV9 and TRBJ2-7; TRBD2 aligns across 13 bases. The CDR3 runs 20 residues. V was clipped by 4 bases and J by 3 bases; unmatched bases: 19. Per germline, CDR1 SGDLS and CDR2 YYNGEE. This CDR3 is CASSRGGGTSGIMGHYEQYF. CDR3 DNA: TGTGCCAGCAGCCGAGGGGGGGGGACTAGCGGGATCATGGGGCACTACGAGCAGTACTTC.

The chain links TRBV27 to TRBJ1-4; D remains ambiguous. Germline V gives CDR1 MNHEY, CDR2 SMNVEV (reference sequence). With 3 bases removed from V and 6 bases from J, the gap between germline ends came to 11 bases. The CDR3 contains 14 residues. CDR3 bases: TGTGCCAGCAGTTTTCTCGGGAGGGATGAAAAACTGTTTTTT. Amino acids: CASSFLGRDEKLFF. The full variable domain, its missing parts supplied by reference TRBV27 and TRBJ1-4, is EAQVTQNPRYLITVTGKKLTVTCSQNMNHEYMSWYRQDPGLGLRQIYYSMNVEVTDKGDVPEGYKVSRKEKRNFPLILESPSPNQTSLYFCASSFLGRDEKLFFGSGTQLSVL.

The gene calls are TRBV5-4 and TRBJ2-1, with D perhaps matching TRBD1 or TRBD2 (5 bases each). The V and J ends lost 0 bases and 5 bases respectively, with 9 bases between them. The CDR3 length is 14 residues. Germline V lookup: CDR1 SGHNT, CDR2 YYREEE (reference sequence). CDR3 region: CASSLELGDNEQFF. CDR3 DNA: TGTGCCAGCAGCTTGGAGCTGGGGGACAATGAGCAGTTCTTC. Combining the CDR3 with reference TRBV5-4 and TRBJ2-1 gives the whole variable domain ETGVTQSPTHLIKTRGQQVTLRCSSQSGHNTVSWYQQALGQGPQFIFQYYREEENGRGNFPPRFSGLQFPNYSSELNVNALELDDSALYLCASSLELGDNEQFFGPGTRLTVL.

Only a few counts were recorded for this clone. This chain connects TRBV6-1 to TRBJ1-5; no reliable D call. Trimming left V 3 bases short and J 2 bases short, with 5 bases between. The CDR3 loop spans 13 amino acids. In germline, CDR1 is MNHNS, CDR2 SASEGT. The CDR3 coding sequence is TGTGCCAGCAGTGACCAGGGCAATCAGCCCCAGCATTTT. As protein: CASSDQGNQPQHF.

The V call is TRBV15, the J call TRBJ2-3, with 8 bases that match TRBD2. CDR3 length equals 15 residues. Trimming cost V 3 bases and J 4 bases; bases outside gene matches: 6. Germline values: CDR1 LNHNV, CDR2 YYDKDF (reference sequence). DNA for the CDR3: TGTGCCACCAGCAGCGGGACTAGAAGCTCAGATACGCAGTATTTT. Translated: CATSSGTRSSDTQYF.

The gene calls are TRBV4-3 and TRBJ2-7; D unresolved. The CDR3 has 13 amino acids. Germline V gives CDR1 LGHNA, CDR2 YSLEER. Trimming pared 0 bases from V and 6 bases from J, leaving 9 bases between. CDR3 DNA sequence: TGCGCCAGCAGCCAAGATACCGAGCGCGAGCAGTACTTC. It specifies CASSQDTEREQYF.

The V and J genes are TRBV28 and TRBJ1-1, with 7 bases that match TRBD1. CDR1 is MDHEN and CDR2 is SYDVKM in the germline V gene. The CDR3 is made up of 17 amino acids. J gave up 3 bases and V 2 bases, and 12 bases lay outside the gene matches. The CDR3, as DNA: TGTGCCAGCAGTTTACGTCCGGGACAGAGAGATTACACTGAAGCTTTCTTT. Protein product: CASSLRPGQRDYTEAFF.